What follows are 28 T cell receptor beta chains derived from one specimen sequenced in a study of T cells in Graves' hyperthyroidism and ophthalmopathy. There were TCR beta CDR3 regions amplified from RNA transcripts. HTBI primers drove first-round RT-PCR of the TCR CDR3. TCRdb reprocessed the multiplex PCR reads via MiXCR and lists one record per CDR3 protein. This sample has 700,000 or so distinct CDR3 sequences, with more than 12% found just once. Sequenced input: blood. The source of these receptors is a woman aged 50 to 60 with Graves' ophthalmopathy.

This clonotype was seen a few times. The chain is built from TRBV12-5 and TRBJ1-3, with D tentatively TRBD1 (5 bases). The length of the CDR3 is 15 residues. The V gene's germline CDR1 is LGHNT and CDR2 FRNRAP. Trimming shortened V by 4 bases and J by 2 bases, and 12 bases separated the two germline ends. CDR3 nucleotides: TGTGCTAGTGGTTACGGGGGATTAGCTGGAAACACCATATATTTT. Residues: CASGYGGLAGNTIYF.

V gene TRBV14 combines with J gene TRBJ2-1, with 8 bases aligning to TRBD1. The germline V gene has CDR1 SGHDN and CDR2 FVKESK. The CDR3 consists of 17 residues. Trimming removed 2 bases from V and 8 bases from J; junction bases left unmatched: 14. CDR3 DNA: TGTGCCAGCAGCCAATTTTTTCGACAGGGGCCCGACTATGAGCAGTTCTTC. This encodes CASSQFFRQGPDYEQFF.

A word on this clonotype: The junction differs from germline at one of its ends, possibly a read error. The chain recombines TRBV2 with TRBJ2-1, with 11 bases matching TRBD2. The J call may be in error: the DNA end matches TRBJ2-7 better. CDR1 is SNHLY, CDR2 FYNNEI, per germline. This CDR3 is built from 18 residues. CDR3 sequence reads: CASVRGLAATSSYNEQYF. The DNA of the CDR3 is TGCGCCAGTGTGCGGGGACTAGCGGCCACGAGCTCCTACAATGAGCAGTACTTC.

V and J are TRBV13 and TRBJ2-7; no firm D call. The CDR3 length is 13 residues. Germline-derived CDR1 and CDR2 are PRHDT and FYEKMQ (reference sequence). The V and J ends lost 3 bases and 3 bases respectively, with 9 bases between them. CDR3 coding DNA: TGTGCCAGCAGCTTGCCCCCGAACTACGAGCAGTACTTC. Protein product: CASSLPPNYEQYF.

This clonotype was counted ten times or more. In DNA form, the CDR3 reads TGCAGCGCTTTCGCGGCGTCGACAAGCGACACTGAAGCTTTCTTT. Translation gives CSAFAASTSDTEAFF. The genes are TRBV29-1 and TRBJ1-1; D is ambiguous. V lost 7 bases, J lost 3 bases, and 21 bases lay in between. The length of the CDR3 is 15 residues. CDR1 is SQVTM and CDR2 is ANQGSEA in the germline V gene.

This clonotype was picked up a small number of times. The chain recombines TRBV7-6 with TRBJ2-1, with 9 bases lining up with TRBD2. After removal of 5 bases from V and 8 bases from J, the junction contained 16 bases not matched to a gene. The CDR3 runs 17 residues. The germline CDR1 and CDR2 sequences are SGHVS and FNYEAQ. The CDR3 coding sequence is TGTGCCAGCAGCCCAATAGCGGGGCGGGAGGGAATGGATGAGCAGTTCTTC. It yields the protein CASSPIAGREGMDEQFF.

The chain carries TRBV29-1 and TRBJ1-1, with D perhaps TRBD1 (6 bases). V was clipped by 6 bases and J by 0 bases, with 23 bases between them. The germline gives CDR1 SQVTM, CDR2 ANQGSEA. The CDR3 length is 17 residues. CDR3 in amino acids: CSVNLGQPRRMNTEAFF. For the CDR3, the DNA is TGCAGCGTAAACTTAGGACAGCCCCGAAGGATGAACACTGAAGCTTTCTTT.

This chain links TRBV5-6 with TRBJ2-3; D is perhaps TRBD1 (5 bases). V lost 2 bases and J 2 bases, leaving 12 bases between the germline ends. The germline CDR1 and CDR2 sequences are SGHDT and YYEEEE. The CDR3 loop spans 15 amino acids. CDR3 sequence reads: CASSLATEYTDTQYF. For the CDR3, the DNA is TGTGCCAGCAGCTTAGCGACAGAATACACAGATACGCAGTATTTT.

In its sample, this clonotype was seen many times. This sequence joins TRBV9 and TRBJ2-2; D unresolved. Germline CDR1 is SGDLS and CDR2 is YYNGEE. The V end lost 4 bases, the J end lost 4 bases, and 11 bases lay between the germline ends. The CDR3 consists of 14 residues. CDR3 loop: CASSLIPATGELFF. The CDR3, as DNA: TGTGCCAGCAGCCTTATTCCGGCCACCGGGGAGCTGTTTTTT.

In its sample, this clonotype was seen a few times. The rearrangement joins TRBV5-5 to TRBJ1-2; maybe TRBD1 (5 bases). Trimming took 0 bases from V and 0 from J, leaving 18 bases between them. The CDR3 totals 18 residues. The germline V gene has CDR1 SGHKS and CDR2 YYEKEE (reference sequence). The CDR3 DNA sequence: TGTGCCAGCAGCTTGGTCGCCCACCGGGACGTCGCTAACTATGGCTACACCTTC. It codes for CASSLVAHRDVANYGYTF.

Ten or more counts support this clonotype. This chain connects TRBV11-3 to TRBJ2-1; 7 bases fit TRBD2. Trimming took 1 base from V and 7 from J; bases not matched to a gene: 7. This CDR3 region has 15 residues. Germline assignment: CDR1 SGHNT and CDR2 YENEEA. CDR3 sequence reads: CASSLAGGVGNEQFF. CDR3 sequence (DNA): TGTGCCAGCAGCTTAGCGGGGGGAGTGGGAAATGAGCAGTTCTTC.

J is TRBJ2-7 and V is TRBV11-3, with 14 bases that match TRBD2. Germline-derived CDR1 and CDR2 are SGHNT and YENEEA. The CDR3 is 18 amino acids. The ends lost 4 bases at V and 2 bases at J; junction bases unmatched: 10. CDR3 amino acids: CASSSGGTSGSWAYEQYF. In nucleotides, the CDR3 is TGTGCCAGCAGCTCGGGGGGGACTAGCGGGAGTTGGGCCTACGAGCAGTACTTC.

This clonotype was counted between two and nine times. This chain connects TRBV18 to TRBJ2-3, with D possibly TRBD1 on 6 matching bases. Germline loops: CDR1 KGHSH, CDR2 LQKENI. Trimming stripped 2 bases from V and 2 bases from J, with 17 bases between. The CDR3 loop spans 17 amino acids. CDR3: CASSPVWDTVYTDTQYF. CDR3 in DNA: TGTGCCAGCTCACCAGTATGGGACACCGTCTACACAGATACGCAGTATTTT.

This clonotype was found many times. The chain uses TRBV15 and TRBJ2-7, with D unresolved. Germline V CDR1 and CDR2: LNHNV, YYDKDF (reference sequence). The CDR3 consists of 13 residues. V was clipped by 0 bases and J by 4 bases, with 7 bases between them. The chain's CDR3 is CATSRDFGYEQYF. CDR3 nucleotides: TGTGCCACCAGCAGAGATTTCGGGTACGAGCAGTACTTC.

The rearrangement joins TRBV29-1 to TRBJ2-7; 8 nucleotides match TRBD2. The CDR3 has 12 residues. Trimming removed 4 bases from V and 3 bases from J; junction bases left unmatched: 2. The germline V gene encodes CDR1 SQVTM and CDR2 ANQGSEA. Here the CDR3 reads CSVVGGVYEQYF. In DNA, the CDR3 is TGCAGCGTTGTCGGGGGGGTCTACGAGCAGTACTTC.

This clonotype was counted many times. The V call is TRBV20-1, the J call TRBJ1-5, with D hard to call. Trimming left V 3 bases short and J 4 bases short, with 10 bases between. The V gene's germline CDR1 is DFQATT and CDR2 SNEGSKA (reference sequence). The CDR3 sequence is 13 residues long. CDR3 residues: CSASGNLNQPQHF. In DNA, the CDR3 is TGCAGTGCTAGTGGGAACTTGAATCAGCCCCAGCATTTT.

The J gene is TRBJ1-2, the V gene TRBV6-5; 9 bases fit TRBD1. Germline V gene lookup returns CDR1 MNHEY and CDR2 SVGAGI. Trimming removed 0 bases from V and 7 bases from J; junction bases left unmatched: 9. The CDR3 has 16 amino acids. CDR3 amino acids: CASSYSPGQGIGGYTF. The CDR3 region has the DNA TGTGCCAGCAGTTACTCGCCGGGACAGGGAATCGGTGGCTACACCTTC.

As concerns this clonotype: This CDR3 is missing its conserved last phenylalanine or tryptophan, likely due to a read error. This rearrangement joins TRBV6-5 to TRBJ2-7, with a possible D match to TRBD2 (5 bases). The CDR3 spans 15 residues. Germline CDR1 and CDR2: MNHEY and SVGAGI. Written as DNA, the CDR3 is TGTGCCAGCAGTTACTCTACGGGATTCTCCTACAAGCAGTACCTC. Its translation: CASSYSTGFSYKQYL.

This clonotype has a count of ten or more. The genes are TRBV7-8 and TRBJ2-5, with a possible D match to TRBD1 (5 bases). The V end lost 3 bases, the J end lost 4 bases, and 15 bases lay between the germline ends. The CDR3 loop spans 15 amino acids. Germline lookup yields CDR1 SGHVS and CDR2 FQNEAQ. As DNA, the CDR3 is TGTGCCAGCAGCTTCAGTCCGACAAGGGGAGAGACCCAGTACTTC. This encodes CASSFSPTRGETQYF.

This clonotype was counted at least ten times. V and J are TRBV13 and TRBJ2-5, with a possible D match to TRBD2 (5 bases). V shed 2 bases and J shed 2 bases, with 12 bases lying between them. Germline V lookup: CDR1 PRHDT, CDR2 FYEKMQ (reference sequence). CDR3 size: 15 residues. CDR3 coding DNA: TGTGCCAGCAGCTTATTTGGAGGATCTCAAGAGACCCAGTACTTC. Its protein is CASSLFGGSQETQYF.

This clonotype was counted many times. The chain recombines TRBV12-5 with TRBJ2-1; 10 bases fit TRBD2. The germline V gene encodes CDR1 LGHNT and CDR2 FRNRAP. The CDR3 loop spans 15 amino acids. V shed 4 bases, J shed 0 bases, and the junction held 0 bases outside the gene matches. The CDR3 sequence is CASGWTSGSYNEQFF. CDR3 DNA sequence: TGTGCTAGTGGTTGGACTAGCGGCTCCTACAATGAGCAGTTCTTC.

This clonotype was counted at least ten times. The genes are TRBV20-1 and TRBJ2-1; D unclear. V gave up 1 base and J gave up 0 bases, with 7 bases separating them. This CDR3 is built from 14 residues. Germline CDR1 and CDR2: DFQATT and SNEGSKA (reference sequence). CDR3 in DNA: TGCAGTGCTAGAGCTTTGAGCTCCTACAATGAGCAGTTCTTC. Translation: CSARALSSYNEQFF.

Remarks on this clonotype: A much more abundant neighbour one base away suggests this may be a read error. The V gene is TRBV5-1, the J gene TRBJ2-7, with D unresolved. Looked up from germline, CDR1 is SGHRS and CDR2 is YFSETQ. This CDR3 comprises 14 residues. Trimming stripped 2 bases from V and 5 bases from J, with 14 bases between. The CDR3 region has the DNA TGCGCCAGCAGCTTTCGTGACAACGACCACGAGCAGTACTTC. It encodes CASSFRDNDHEQYF.

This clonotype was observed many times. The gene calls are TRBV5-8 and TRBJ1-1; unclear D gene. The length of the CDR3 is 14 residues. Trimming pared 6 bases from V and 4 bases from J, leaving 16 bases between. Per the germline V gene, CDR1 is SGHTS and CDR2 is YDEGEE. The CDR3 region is CASTRAHAGTEAFF. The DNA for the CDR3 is TGTGCCAGCACGCGGGCGCATGCGGGCACTGAAGCTTTCTTT.

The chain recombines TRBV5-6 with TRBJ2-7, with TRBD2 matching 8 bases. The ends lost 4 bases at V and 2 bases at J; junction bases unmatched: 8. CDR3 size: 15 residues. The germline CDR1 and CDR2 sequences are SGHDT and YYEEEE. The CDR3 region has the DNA TGTGCCAGCAGCCCGAGACTAGCGCAGACCTACGAGCAGTACTTC. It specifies CASSPRLAQTYEQYF.

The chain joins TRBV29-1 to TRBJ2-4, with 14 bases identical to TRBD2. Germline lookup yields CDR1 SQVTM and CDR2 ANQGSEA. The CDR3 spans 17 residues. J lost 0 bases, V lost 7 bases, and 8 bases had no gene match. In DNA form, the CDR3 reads TGCAGCGCTGATGGGACTAGCGGGAGTCTAGCCAAAAACATTCAGTACTTC. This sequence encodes CSADGTSGSLAKNIQYF.

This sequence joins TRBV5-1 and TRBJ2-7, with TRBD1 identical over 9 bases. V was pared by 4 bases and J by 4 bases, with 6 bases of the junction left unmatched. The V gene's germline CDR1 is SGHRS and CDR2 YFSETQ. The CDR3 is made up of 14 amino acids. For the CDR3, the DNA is TGCGCCAGCAGCATACCGGGACAGGGATACGAGCAGTACTTC. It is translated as CASSIPGQGYEQYF.

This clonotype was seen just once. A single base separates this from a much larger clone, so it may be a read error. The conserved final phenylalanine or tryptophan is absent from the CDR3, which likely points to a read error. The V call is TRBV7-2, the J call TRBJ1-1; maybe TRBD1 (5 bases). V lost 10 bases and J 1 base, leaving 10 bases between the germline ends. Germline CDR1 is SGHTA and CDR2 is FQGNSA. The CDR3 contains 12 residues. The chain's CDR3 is CAIRDSNTEAFL. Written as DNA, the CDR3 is TGTGCCATCAGGGACTCGAACACTGAAGCTTTCCTT.